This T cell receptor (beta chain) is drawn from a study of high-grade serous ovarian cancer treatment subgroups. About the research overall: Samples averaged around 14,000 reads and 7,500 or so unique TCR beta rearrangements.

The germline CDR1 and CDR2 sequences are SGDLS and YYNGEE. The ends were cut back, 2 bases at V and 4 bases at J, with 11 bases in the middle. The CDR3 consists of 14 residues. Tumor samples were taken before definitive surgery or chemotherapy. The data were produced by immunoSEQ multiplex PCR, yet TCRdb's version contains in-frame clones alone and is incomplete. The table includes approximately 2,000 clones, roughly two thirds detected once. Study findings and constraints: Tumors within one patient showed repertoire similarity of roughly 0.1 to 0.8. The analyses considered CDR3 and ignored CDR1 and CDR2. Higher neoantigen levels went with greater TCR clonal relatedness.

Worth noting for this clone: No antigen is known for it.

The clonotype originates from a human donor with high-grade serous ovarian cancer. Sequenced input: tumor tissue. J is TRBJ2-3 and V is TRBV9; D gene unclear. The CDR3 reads CASSVPDVSDTQYF. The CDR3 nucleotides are TGTGCCAGCAGCGTTCCCGACGTCTCAGATACGCAGTATTTT.